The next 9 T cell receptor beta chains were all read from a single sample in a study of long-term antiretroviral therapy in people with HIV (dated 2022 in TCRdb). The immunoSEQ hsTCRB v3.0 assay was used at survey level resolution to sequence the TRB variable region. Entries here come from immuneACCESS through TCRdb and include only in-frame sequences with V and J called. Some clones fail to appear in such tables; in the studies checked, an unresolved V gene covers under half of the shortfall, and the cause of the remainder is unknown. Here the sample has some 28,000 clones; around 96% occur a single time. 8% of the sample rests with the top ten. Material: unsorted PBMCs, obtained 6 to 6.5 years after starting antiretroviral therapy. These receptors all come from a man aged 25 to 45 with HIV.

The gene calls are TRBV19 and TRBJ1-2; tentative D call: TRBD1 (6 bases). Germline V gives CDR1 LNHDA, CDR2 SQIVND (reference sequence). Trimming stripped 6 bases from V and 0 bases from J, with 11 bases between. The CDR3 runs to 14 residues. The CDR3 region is CASRQGPTNYGYTF. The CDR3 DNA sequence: TGTGCCAGTAGACAGGGTCCAACTAACTATGGCTACACCTTC.

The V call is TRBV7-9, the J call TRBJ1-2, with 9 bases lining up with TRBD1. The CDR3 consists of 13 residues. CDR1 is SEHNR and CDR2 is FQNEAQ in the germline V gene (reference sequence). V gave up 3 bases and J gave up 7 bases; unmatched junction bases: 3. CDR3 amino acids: CASSLGQGFGYTF. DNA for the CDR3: TGTGCCAGCAGCTTGGGACAGGGCTTTGGCTACACCTTC.

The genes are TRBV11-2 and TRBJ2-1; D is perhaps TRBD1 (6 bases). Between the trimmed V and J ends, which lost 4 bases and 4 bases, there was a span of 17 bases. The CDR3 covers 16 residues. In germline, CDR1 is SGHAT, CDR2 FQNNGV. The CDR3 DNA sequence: TGTGCCAGCAGCTCGTTGACAGGACCGGGGTACAATGAGCAGTTCTTC. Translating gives CASSSLTGPGYNEQFF.

For the CDR3, the DNA is TGTGCCAGCAGCTTCGGGACAGGGGCCTACGAGCAGTACTTC. It translates to CASSFGTGAYEQYF. The chain links TRBV5-6 to TRBJ2-7, with 10 bases matching TRBD1. This CDR3 is built from 14 residues. Per germline, CDR1 SGHDT and CDR2 YYEEEE. The V segment lost 2 bases and the J segment 2 bases; nucleotides outside the gene matches: 1.

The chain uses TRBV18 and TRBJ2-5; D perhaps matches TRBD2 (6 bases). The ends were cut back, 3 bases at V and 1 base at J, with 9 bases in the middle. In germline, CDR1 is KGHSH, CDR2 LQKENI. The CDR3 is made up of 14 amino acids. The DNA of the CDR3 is TGTGCCAGCTCACCGGGACTGTTCCAAGAGACCCAGTACTTC. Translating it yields CASSPGLFQETQYF.

This CDR3 is CASSQDNNQPQHF. CDR3 coding DNA: TGTGCCAGCAGCCAAGATAATAATCAGCCCCAGCATTTT. The chain recombines TRBV4-2 with TRBJ1-5; no firm D call. The CDR3 spans 13 residues. Germline V gene sequence: CDR1 LGHNA, CDR2 YNFKEQ. V lost 0 bases, J lost 4 bases, and 4 bases lay in between.

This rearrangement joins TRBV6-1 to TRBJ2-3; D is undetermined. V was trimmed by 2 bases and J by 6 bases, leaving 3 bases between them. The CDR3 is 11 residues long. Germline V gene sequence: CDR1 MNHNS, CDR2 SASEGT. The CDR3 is CASSEMDTQYF. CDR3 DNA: TGTGCCAGCAGTGAAATGGATACGCAGTATTTT.

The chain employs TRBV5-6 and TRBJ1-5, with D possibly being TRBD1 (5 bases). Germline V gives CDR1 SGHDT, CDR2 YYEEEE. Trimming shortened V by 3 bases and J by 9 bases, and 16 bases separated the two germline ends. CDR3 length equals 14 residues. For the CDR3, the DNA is TGTGCCAGCAGCTCCGGGACCACGGAGCGGCCCCAGCATTTT. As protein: CASSSGTTERPQHF.

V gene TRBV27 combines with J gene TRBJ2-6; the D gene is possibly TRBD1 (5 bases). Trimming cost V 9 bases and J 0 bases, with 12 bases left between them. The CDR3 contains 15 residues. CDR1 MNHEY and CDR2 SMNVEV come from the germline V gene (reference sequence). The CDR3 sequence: CASVQGSSGANVLTF. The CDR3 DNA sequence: TGTGCCAGTGTTCAGGGTTCCTCTGGGGCCAACGTCCTGACTTTC.